Here is one T cell receptor (beta chain) with its context. This CDR3 has 13 residues. J lost 4 bases, V lost 10 bases, and 9 bases had no gene match. CDR1 and CDR2 from the germline V gene are SGHTA and FQGNSA. In the original workflow: Scientists estimated how many nucleated cells there were by amplifying reference gene primers. Method: immunoSEQ multiplex PCR; TCRdb's copy keeps in-frame clones and lacks some. Clone size and the V and J calls come from that table; the DNA yielded D and trimming. This table holds around 94,000 clones, more than 85% found once. These data belong to a study of blood T cell repertoires in COVID-19. Study details: Whether acute or convalescent, the COVID-19 samples came from the United States, Italy and Spain. In each case, the material was cDNA or gDNA derived from T cells, B-cell-depleted T cells, or PBMCs.

The sequence was obtained from a man in his late teens or twenties with acute or convalescent COVID-19. The chain joins TRBV7-2 to TRBJ2-7; 8 positions match TRBD2. The specimen was peripheral blood. CDR3 region: CAIDGRGLYEQYF. The CDR3 nucleotides read TGTGCCATAGACGGGAGGGGACTTTACGAGCAGTACTTC.